The following is a TCR beta chain sequence with its context. The target antigen is unknown. Generated by immunoSEQ multiplex PCR, the TCRdb table keeps only in-frame clones and is missing some. The table records about 70,000 clones, over 65% of them present only once. Patients with a history of autoimmune disease or on systemic immunosuppression were excluded. Collection of blood occurred at baseline, at cycle 4 day 1, and at cycle 7 day 1. The data are from a study of OX40 agonist ivuxolimab in advanced cancers. Study at large: Partial responses were achieved by three patients, of whom one had hepatocellular carcinoma and two had cutaneous melanoma.

The CDR3 covers 11 residues. Trimming removed 6 bases from V and 2 bases from J, with 4 bases in between. Per the germline V gene, CDR1 is WSHSY and CDR2 is SAAADI. Overall study results and limits: A proportion of nonresponders additionally exhibited low normalized T-cell clonal expansion.

The TCR originated in an adult with an advanced solid tumor such as melanoma, head and neck, liver or kidney cancer. V gene TRBV10-2 combines with J gene TRBJ1-1; D is undetermined. The sample was CD4+ or CD8+ T cells sorted from blood, taken in a trial of the OX40 agonist ivuxolimab. The CDR3 reads CASRKNTEAFF. CDR3 coding DNA: TGCGCCAGCAGAAAAAACACTGAAGCTTTCTTT.